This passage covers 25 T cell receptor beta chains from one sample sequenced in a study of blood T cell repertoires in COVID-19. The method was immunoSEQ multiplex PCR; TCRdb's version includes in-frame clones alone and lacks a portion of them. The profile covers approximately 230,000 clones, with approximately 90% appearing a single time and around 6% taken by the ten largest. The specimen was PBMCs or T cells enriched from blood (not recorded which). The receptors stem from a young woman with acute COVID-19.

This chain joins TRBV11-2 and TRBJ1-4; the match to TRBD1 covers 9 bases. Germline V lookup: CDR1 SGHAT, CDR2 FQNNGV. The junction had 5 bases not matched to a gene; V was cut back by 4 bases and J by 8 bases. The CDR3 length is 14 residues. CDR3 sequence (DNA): TGTGCCAGCAGCTCCACAGGGGGCAAGGAAAAACTGTTTTTT. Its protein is CASSSTGGKEKLFF.

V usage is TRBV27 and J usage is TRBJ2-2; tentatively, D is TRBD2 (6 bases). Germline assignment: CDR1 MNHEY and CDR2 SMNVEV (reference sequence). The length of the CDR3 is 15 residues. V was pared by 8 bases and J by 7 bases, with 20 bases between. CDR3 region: CASSKTGWGVGELFF. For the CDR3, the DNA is TGTGCCAGCTCCAAAACGGGCTGGGGGGTCGGGGAGCTGTTTTTT.

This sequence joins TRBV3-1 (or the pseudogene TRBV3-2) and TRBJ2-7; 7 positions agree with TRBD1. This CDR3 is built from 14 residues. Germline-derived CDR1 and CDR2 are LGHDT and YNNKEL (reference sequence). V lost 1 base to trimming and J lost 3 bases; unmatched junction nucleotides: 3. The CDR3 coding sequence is TGTGCCAGCAGCCAAGGGACAGGAAACTACGAGCAGTACTTC. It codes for CASSQGTGNYEQYF.

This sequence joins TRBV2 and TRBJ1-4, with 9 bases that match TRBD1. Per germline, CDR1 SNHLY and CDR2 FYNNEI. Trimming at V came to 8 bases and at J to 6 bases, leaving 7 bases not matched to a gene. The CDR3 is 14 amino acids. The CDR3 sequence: CASGGQGWDEKLFF. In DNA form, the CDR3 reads TGTGCCAGCGGGGGACAGGGCTGGGATGAAAAACTGTTTTTT.

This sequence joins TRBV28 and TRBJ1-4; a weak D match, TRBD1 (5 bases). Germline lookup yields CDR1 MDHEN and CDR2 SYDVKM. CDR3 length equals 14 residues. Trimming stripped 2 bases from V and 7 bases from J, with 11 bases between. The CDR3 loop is CASSLGQGREKLFF. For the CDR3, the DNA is TGTGCCAGCAGTTTAGGGCAGGGCCGTGAAAAACTGTTTTTT.

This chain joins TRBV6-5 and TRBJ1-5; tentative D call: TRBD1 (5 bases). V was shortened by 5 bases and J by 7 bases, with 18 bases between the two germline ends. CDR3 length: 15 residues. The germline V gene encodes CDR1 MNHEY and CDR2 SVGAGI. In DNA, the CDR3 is TGTGCCAGCAGTAGTCGTGTTGGGGCCGGGCAGCCCCAGCATTTT. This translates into CASSSRVGAGQPQHF.

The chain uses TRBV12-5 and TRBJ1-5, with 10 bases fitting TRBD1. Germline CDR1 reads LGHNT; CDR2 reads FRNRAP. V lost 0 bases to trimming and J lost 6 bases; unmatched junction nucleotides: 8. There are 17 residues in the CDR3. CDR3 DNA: TGTGCTAGTGGTTTGGTACTGACAGGGGGCGGAGGTCAGCCCCAGCATTTT. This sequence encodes CASGLVLTGGGGQPQHF.

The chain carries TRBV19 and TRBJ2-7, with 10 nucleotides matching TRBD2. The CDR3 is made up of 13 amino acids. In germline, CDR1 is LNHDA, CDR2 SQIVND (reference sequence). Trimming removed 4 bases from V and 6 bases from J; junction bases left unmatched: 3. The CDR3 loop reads CASSTSGSSEQYF. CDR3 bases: TGTGCCAGTAGTACTAGCGGGAGTAGCGAGCAGTACTTC.

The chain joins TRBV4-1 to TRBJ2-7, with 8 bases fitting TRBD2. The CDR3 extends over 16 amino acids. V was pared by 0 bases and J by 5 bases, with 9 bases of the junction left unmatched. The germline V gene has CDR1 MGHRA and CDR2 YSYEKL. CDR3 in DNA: TGCGCCAGCAGCCAAGAGAAGGTAGCGGGACTCAACGAGCAGTACTTC. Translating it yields CASSQEKVAGLNEQYF.

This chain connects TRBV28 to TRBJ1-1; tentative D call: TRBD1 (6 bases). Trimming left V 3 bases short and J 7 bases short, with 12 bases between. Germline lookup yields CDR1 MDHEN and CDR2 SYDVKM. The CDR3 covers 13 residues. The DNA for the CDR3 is TGTGCCAGCAGTTTGCTGGGACAAGGTGAAGCTTTCTTT. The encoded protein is CASSLLGQGEAFF.

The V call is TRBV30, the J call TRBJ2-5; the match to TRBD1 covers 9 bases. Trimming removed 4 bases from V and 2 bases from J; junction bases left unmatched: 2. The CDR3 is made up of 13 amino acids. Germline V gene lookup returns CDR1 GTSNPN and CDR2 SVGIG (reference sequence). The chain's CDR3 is CAWTGTGQETQYF. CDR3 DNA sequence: TGTGCCTGGACCGGGACAGGGCAAGAGACCCAGTACTTC. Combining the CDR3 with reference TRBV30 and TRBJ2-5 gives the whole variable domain SQTIHQWPATLVQPVGSPLSLECTVEGTSNPNLYWYRQAAGRGLQLLFYSVGIGQISSEVPQNLSASRPQDRQFILSSKKLLLSDSGFYLCAWTGTGQETQYFGPGTRLLVL.

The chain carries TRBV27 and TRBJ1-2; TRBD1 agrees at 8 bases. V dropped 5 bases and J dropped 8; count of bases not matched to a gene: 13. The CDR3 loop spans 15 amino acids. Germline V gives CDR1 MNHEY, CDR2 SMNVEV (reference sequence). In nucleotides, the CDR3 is TGTGCCAGCAGTCCCACCCGGACAGGGCCAGGGGGCTACACCTTC. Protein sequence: CASSPTRTGPGGYTF.

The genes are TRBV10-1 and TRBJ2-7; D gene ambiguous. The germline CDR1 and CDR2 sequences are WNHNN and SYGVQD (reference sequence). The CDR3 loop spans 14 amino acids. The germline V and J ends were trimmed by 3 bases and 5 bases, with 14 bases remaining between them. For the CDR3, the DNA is TGCGCCAGCAGTGACCGAGCAGGTCGCCACGAGCAGTACTTC. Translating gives CASSDRAGRHEQYF.

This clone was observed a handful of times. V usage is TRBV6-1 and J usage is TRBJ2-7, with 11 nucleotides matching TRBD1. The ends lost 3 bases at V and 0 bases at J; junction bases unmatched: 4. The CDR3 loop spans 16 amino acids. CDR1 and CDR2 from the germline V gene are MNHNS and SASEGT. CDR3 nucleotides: TGTGCCAGCAGTGACCGGACAGGGGGCGGCTCCTACGAGCAGTACTTC. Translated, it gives CASSDRTGGGSYEQYF.

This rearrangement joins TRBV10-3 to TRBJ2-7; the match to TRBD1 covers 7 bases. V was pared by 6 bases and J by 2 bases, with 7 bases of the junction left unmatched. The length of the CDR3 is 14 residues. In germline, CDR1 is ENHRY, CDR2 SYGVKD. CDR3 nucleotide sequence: TGTGCCATCAGATCCGGGACAGCAACCTACGAGCAGTACTTC. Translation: CAIRSGTATYEQYF.

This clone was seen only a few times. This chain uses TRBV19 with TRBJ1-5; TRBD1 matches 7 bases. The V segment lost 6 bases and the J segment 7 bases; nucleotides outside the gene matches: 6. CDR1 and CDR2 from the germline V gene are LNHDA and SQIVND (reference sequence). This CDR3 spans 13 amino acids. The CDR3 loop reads CASSQGVLQPQHF. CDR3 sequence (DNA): TGTGCCAGTAGCCAGGGGGTTCTCCAGCCCCAGCATTTT.

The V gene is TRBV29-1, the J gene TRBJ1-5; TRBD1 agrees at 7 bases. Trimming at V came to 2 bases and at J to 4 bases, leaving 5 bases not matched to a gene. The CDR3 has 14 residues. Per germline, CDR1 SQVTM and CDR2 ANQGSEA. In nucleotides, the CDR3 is TGCAGCGTTGAACGGGACAGCGATAATCAGCCCCAGCATTTT. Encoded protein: CSVERDSDNQPQHF.

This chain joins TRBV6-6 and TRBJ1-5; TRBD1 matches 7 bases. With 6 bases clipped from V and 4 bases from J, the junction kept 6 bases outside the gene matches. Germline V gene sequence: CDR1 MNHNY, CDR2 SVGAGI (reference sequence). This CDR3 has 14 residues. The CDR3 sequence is CASRPTGTNQPQHF. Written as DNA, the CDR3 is TGTGCCAGCAGGCCGACAGGGACTAATCAGCCCCAGCATTTT.

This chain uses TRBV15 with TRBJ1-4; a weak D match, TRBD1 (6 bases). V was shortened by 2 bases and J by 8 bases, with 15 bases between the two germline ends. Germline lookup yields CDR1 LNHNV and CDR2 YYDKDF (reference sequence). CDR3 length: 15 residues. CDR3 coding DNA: TGTGCCACCAGCAGATCAGGGGAAGCCTGGGAAAAACTGTTTTTT. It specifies CATSRSGEAWEKLFF.

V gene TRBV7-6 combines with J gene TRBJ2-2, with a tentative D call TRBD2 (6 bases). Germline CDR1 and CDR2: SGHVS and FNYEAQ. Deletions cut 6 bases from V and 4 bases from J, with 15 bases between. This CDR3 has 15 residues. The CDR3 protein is CASSLAGTPTGELFF. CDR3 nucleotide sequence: TGTGCCAGCAGTCTGGCCGGGACTCCCACCGGGGAGCTGTTTTTT.

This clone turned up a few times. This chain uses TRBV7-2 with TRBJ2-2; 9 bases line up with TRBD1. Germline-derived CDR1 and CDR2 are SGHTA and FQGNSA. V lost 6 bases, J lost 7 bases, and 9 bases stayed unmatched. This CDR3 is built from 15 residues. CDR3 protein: CASSRRDRDHGELFF. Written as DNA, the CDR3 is TGTGCCAGCAGTCGCCGGGACAGGGATCACGGGGAGCTGTTTTTT.

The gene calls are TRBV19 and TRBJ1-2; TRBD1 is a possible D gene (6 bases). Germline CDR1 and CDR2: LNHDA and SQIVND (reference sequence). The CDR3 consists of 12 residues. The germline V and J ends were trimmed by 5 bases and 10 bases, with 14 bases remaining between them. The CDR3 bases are TGTGCCAGTAGTTCCCCCAGGGGAGCCTACACCTTC. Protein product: CASSSPRGAYTF.

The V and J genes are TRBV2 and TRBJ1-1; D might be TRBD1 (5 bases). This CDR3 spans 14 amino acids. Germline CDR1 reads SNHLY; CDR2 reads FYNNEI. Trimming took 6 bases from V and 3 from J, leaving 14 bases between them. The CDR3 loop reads CASSLVGGDTEAFF. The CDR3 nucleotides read TGTGCCAGCAGCCTGGTCGGGGGGGACACTGAAGCTTTCTTT.

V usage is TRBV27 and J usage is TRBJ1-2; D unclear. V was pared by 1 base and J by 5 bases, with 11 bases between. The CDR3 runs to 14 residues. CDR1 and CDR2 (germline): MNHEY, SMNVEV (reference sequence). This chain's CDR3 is CASSLYGGVYGYTF. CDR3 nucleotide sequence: TGTGCCAGCAGTTTATATGGCGGGGTTTATGGCTACACCTTC.

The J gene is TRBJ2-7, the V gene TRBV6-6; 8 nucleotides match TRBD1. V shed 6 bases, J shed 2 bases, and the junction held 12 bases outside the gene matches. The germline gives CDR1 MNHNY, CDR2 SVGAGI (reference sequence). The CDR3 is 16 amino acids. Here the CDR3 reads CASSVTGAALTYEQYF. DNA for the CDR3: TGTGCCAGCAGCGTGACAGGGGCAGCCCTAACCTACGAGCAGTACTTC.